The rows below give T cell receptor beta chains drawn from one sample of a study of shared clonotypes between healthy human individuals. Generated by immunoSEQ multiplex PCR, the TCRdb table keeps only in-frame clones and is missing some. The repertoire holds some 580,000 clones, with roughly 98% as singletons. Material: naive CD8+ T cells sorted from blood. These receptors all come from a man in his thirties or forties in good health. The CDR3 runs from the conserved cysteine through the conserved F or W. The D gene is left open where the match is weak. Part of the rows lack a size; the others show once, few, many or a class for expanded clones.

clone size	D gene	V gene	J gene	CDR3 DNA	CDR3 protein
NA	NA	TRBV7-6	TRBJ2-7	TGTGCCAGCAGCTTAGCGTATGGAGGGACCTACGAGCAGTACTTC	CASSLAYGGTYEQYF
NA	NA	TRBV7-3	TRBJ1-2	TGTGCCAGCAGCCCGTCGGGAGGGGACTATGGCTACACCTTC	CASSPSGGDYGYTF
NA	NA	TRBV6-1	TRBJ1-1	TGTGCCAGCCTCCAGTCGAGTGGCACTGAAGCTTTCTTT	CASLQSSGTEAFF
NA	NA	TRBV28	TRBJ1-2	TGTGCCATCCACGTCCAGGAAGGCCGGATGGCTGATGGCTACACCTTC	CAIHVQEGRMADGYTF
NA	TRBD2	TRBV27	TRBJ2-1	TGTGCCAGCGGCCAGCGAACTAGCGGGAGTTACAATGAGCAGTTCTTC	CASGQRTSGSYNEQFF
NA	TRBD1	TRBV4-2	TRBJ1-1	TGTGCCAGCAGCCAAGGGAGGACAGGGTATAACCCTCCGGACACTGAAGCTTTCTTT	CASSQGRTGYNPPDTEAFF
NA	TRBD1	TRBV13	TRBJ2-5	TGTGCCAGCAGCTTGAGACAGGGGAAAGAGACCCAGTACTTC	CASSLRQGKETQYF
once	NA	TRBV18	TRBJ2-1	TGTGCCAGCTCACCACAAGACATTGAGCAGTTCTTC	CASSPQDIEQFF
once	NA	TRBV11-2	TRBJ2-7	TGTGCCAGCAGCTCTATCCAGGGGCCCTACTTC	CASSSIQGPYF
NA	NA	TRBV4-1	TRBJ1-1	TGCGCCAGCAGCCAAGAATCGGATGGTGAAGCTTTCTTT	CASSQESDGEAFF
once	NA	TRBV4-1	TRBJ2-7	TGCGCCAGCGGAGACAGTTACGAGCAGTACTTC	CASGDSYEQYF
NA	TRBD1	TRBV11-2	TRBJ2-2	TGTGCCAGCAGTCCTGACAGGGCAAAGTCCGGGGAGCTGTTTTTT	CASSPDRAKSGELFF
NA	NA	TRBV7-9	TRBJ2-1	TGTGCCAGCAGCCGACCTCAGACTTTACCTGAGCAGTTCTTC	CASSRPQTLPEQFF
NA	NA	TRBV5-1	TRBJ1-1	TGCGCCAGCAGCTTGGTCGAACTGAACACTGAAGCTTTCTTT	CASSLVELNTEAFF
NA	TRBD1	TRBV6-1	TRBJ2-4	TGTGCCAGCAGTAGTTACGGACAGGGGACGAACATTCAGTACTTC	CASSSYGQGTNIQYF
NA	NA	TRBV11-1	TRBJ2-5	TGTGCCAGCAGCTTAGGACAGAACCCCGGGCAGGAGACCCAGTACTTC	CASSLGQNPGQETQYF
once	NA	TRBV9	TRBJ2-1	TGTGCCAGCAGCGTTTCAGGGGCGGACCTCAGCTCCTACAATGAGCAGTTCTTC	CASSVSGADLSSYNEQFF
NA	TRBD1	TRBV27	TRBJ2-7	TGTGCCAGCAGTATGGGGACAGGGATCTACGAGCAGTACTTC	CASSMGTGIYEQYF
NA	NA	TRBV13	TRBJ2-7	TGTGCCAGCACCTCAGGTCTAATCTACGAGCAGTACTTC	CASTSGLIYEQYF
NA	TRBD2	TRBV7-2	TRBJ2-1	TGTGCCAGCAGCTTAGGGGTGGTAGCGGGAGTTGATGAGCAGTTCTTC	CASSLGVVAGVDEQFF
NA	NA	TRBV4-1	TRBJ2-7	TGCGCCAGCAGCCAAGTGGGGATCGGCGGCACCTCCTACGAGCAGTACTTC	CASSQVGIGGTSYEQYF